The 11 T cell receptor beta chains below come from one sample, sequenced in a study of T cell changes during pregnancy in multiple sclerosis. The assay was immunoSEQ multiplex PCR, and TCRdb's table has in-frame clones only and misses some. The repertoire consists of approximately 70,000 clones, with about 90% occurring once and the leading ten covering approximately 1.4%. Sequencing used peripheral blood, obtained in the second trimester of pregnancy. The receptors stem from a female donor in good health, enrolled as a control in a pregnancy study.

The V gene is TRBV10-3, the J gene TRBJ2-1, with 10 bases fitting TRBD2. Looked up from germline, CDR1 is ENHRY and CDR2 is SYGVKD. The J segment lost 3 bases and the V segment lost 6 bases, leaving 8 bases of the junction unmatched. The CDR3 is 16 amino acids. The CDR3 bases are TGTGCCATCAGCAACCTAGCGGGGGCTCGCTACAATGAGCAGTTCTTC. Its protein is CAISNLAGARYNEQFF.

Here the CDR3 DNA reads TGTGCCAGTAAGACAGGGGGAGACCTTGGGCAGCCCCAGCATTTT. Protein product: CASKTGGDLGQPQHF. The chain is built from TRBV19 and TRBJ1-5; TRBD1 agrees at 9 bases. Trimming cost V 7 bases and J 7 bases; bases outside gene matches: 11. The CDR3 totals 15 residues. The germline V gene has CDR1 LNHDA and CDR2 SQIVND (reference sequence).

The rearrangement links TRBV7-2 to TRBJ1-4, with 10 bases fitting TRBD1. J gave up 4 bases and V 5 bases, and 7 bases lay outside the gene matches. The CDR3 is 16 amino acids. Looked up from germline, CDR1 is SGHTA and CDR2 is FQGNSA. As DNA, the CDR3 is TGTGCCAGCAGCGCGGGCTGGACAGGGGGTAATGAAAAACTGTTTTTT. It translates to CASSAGWTGGNEKLFF.

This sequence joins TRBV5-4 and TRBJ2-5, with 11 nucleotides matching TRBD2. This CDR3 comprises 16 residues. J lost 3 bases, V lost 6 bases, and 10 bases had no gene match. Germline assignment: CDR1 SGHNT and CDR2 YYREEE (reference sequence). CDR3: CASKAGGTSGEETQYF. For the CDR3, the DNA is TGTGCCAGCAAAGCTGGCGGGACTAGCGGCGAAGAGACCCAGTACTTC.

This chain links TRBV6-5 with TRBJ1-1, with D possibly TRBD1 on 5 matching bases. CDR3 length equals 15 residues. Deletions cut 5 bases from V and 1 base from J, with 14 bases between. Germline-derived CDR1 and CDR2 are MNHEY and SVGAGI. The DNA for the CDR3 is TGTGCCAGCAGTCCCTTCGGGGGTGAGAACACTGAAGCTTTCTTT. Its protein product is CASSPFGGENTEAFF.

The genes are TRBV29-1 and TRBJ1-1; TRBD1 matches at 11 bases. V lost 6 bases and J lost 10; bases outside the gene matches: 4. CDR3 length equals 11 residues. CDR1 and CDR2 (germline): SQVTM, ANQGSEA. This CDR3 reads CSVWTGGTAFF. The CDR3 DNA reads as TGCAGCGTGTGGACAGGGGGCACAGCTTTCTTT.

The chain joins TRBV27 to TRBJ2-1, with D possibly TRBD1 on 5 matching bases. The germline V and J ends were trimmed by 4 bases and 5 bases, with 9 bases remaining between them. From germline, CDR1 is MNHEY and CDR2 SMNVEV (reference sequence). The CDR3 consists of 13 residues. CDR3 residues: CASSWGPHNEQFF. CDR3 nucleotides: TGTGCCAGCAGTTGGGGCCCCCACAATGAGCAGTTCTTC.

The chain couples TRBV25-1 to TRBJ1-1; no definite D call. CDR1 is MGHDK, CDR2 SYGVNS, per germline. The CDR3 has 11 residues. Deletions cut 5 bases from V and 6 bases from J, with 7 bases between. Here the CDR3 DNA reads TGTGCCAGCAGTTGGGCAGCTGAAGCTTTCTTT. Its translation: CASSWAAEAFF. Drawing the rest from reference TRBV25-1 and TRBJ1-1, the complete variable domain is EADIYQTPRYLVIGTGKKITLECSQTMGHDKMYWYQQDPGMELHLIHYSYGVNSTEKGDLSSESTVSRIRTEHFPLTLESARPSHTSQYLCASSWAAEAFFGQGTRLTVV.

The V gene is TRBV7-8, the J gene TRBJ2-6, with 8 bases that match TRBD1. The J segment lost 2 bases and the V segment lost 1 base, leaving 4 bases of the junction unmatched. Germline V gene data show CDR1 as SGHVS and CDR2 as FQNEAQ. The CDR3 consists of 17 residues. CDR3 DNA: TGTGCCAGCAGCTTAGGGGGCAGGGGGCCTGGGGCCAACGTCCTGACTTTC. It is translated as CASSLGGRGPGANVLTF.

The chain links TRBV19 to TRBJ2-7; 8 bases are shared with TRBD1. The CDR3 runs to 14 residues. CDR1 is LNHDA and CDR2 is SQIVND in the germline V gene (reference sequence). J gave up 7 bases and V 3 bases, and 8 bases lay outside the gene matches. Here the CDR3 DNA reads TGTGCCAGTAGTATCCGGGACAGGCCCTCAGAGCAGTACTTC. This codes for CASSIRDRPSEQYF.

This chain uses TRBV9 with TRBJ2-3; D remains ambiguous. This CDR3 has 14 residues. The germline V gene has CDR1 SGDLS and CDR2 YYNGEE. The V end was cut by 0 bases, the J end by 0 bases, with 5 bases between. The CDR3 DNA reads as TGTGCCAGCAGCGTAGACAAGAGCACAGATACGCAGTATTTT. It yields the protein CASSVDKSTDTQYF. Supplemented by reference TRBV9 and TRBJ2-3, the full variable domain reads DSGVTQTPKHLITATGQRVTLRCSPRSGDLSVYWYQQSLDQGLQFLIQYYNGEERAKGNILERFSAQQFPDLHSELNLSSLELGDSALYFCASSVDKSTDTQYFGPGTRLTVL.